Included here is one TCR beta chain sequence, with context. What it recognizes is unknown. PBMCs served as the source from which CD4+ and CD8+ T cells were sorted. The data stem from a study of CD8+ T cells in alopecia areata. Looking at the study overall: Dosing with tofacitinib proceeded for 6 to 18 months, followed by 6 months off drug. General observations from the study: Across lesional scalp, and particularly alopecia totalis/universalis, clonality surpassed that of normal scalp.

Investigators isolated RNA and reverse transcribed it into cDNA to act as the sequencing template. Method: immunoSEQ multiplex PCR; TCRdb's copy keeps in-frame clones and lacks some. Of about 180,000 clones listed, around 71% are singletons. Germline assignment: CDR1 MGHRA and CDR2 YSYEKL. The CDR3 has 14 residues. Trimming removed 4 bases from V and 1 base from J; junction bases left unmatched: 3. This sample comprised CD8+ T cells sorted from blood, obtained at week 0. This chain connects TRBV4-1 to TRBJ1-1; the match to TRBD1 covers 7 bases. This sequence originates from a human donor with alopecia areata. As DNA, the CDR3 is TGCGCCAGCAGCCCGCGGACAGGGAACACTGAAGCTTTCTTT. As protein: CASSPRTGNTEAFF.